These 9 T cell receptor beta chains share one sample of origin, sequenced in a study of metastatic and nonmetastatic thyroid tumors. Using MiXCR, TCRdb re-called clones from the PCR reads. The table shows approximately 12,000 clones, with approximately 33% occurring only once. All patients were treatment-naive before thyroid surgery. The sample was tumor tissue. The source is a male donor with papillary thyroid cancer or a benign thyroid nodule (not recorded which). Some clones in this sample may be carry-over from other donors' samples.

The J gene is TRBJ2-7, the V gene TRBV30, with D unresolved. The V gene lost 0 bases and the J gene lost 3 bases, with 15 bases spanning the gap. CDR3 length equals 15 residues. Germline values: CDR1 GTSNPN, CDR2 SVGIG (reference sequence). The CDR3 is CAWSVRGPESYEQYF. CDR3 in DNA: TGTGCCTGGAGTGTACGTGGGCCCGAGAGCTACGAGCAGTACTTC.

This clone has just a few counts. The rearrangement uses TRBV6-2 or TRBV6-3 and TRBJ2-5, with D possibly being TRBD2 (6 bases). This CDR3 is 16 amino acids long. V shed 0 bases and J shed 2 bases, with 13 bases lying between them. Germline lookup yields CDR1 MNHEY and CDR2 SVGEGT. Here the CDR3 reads CASSYSGLAYQETQYF. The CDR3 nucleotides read TGTGCCAGCAGTTACTCGGGGCTAGCGTATCAAGAGACCCAGTACTTC.

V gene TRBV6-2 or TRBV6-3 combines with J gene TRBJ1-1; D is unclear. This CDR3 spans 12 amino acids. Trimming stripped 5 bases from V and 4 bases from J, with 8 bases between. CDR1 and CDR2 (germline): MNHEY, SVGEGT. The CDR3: CASSPYRTEAFF. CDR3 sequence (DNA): TGTGCCAGCAGTCCCTACCGCACTGAAGCTTTCTTT.

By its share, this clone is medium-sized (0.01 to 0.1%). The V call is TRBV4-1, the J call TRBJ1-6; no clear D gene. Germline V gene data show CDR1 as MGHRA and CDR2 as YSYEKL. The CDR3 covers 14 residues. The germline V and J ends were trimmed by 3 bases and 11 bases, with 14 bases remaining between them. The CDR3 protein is CASSHHQPQTPLHF. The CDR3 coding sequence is TGCGCCAGCAGCCACCACCAGCCCCAGACACCCCTCCACTTT.

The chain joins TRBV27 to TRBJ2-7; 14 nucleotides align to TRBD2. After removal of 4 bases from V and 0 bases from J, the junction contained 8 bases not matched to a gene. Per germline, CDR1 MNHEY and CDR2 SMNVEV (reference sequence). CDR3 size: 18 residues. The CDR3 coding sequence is TGTGCCAGCAGTTCGCCCGGGACTAGCGGGGGACTCTCCTACGAGCAGTACTTC. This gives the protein CASSSPGTSGGLSYEQYF.

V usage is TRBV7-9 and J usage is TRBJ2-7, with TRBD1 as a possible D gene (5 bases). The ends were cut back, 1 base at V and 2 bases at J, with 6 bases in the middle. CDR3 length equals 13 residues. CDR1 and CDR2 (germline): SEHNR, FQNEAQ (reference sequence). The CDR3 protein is CASSLGQPYEQYF. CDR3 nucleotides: TGTGCCAGCAGCTTAGGACAGCCCTACGAGCAGTACTTC.

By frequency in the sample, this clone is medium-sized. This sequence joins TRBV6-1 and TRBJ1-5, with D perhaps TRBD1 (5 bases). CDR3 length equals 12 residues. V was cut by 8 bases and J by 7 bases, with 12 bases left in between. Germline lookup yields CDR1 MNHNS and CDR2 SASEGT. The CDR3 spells CASGKGVQPQHF. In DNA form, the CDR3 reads TGTGCCAGCGGTAAAGGGGTACAGCCCCAGCATTTT.

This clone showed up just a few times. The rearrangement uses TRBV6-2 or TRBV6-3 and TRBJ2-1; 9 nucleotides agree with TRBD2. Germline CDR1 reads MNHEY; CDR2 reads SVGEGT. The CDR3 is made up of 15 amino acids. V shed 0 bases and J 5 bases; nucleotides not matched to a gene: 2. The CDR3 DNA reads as TGTGCCAGCAGTTACTCAACTAGCGGGCACAATGAGCAGTTCTTC. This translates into CASSYSTSGHNEQFF.

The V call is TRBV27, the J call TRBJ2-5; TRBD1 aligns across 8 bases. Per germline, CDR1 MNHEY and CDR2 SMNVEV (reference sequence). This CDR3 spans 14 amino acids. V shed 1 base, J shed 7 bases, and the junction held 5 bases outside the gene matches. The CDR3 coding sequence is TGTGCCAGCAGTTTATACCAGGGGGCTGGGACCCAGTACTTC. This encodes CASSLYQGAGTQYF.